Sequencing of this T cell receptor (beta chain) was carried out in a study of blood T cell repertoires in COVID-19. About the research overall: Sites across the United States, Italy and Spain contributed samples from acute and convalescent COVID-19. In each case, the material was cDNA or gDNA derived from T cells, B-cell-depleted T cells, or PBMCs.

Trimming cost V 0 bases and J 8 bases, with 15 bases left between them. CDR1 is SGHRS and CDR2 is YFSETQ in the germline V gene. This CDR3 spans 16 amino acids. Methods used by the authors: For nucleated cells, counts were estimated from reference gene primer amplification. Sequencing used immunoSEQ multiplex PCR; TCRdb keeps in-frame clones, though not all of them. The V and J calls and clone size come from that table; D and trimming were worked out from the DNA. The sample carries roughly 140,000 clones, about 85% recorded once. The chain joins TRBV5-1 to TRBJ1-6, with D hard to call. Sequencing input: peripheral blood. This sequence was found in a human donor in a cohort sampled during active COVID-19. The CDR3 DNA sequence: TGCGCCAGCAGCTTGGCCCGCGGGGTTGGGGATTCACCCCTCCACTTT. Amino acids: CASSLARGVGDSPLHF.